This TCR beta chain was sequenced in a study of CD4 T cells in relation to SARS-CoV-2 and coronaviruses. Repertoires were generated with immunoSEQ multiplex PCR, while TCRdb's copy carries only in-frame clones and drops some. The sample holds about 36,000 clones, approximately 80% seen once. A remark on this clone: The antigen remains unidentified.

The V gene lost 2 bases and the J gene lost 2 bases, with 10 bases spanning the gap. Germline assignment: CDR1 KGHSH and CDR2 LQKENI. This CDR3 spans 14 amino acids. The rearrangement joins TRBV18 to TRBJ2-7, with D uncertain. The TCR originated in an adult with COVID-19. The sample comprised memory CD4+ T cells from PBMCs, cultured in vitro. This chain's CDR3 is CASSPGTITYEQYF. The CDR3 region has the DNA TGTGCCAGCTCACCAGGTACGATAACCTACGAGCAGTACTTC.